These 5 T cell receptor beta chains came from one sample sequenced in a study of cytomegalovirus exposure and HLA in healthy donors. The PCR made use of 60 Vbeta and 13 Jbeta primers. Clones were sequenced by immunoSEQ multiplex PCR, and TCRdb holds only the in-frame ones, with some missing. Of about 150,000 clones detected, 70% to 90% appear once; the ten largest clones hold about 2.7%. Sequenced material: PBMCs. These receptors all stem from a man aged 25 to 40 in good health and CMV-seropositive.

The gene calls are TRBV18 and TRBJ1-4, with a tentative D call TRBD1 (6 bases). Trimming took 4 bases from V and 3 from J, leaving 15 bases between them. The CDR3 contains 16 residues. The germline V gene encodes CDR1 KGHSH and CDR2 LQKENI. The CDR3 loop reads CASSQLRGGANEKLFF. The CDR3 DNA reads as TGTGCCAGCTCACAGCTTCGAGGGGGAGCTAATGAAAAACTGTTTTTT.

The CDR3 DNA reads TGTGCCAGCATCCCCGGTGGACTTTCCTACAATGAGCAGTTCTTC. Its translation: CASIPGGLSYNEQFF. This chain joins TRBV7-9 and TRBJ2-1; D might be TRBD2 (5 bases). CDR3 length equals 15 residues. V gave up 7 bases and J gave up 1 base, with 14 bases separating them. Germline-derived CDR1 and CDR2 are SEHNR and FQNEAQ (reference sequence).

V and J are TRBV7-8 and TRBJ1-5; the D gene is possibly TRBD1 (6 bases). Trimming pared 3 bases from V and 2 bases from J, leaving 17 bases between. Germline V lookup: CDR1 SGHVS, CDR2 FQNEAQ. This CDR3 comprises 17 residues. The CDR3 nucleotides read TGTGCCAGCAGCTTCGCTACAGGGTTTGATGGCAATCAGCCCCAGCATTTT. This translates into CASSFATGFDGNQPQHF. The full variable domain, in which reference TRBV7-8 and TRBJ1-5 provide the parts outside the CDR3, is GAGVSQSPRYKVAKRGQDVALRCDPISGHVSLFWYQQALGQGPEFLTYFQNEAQLDKSGLPSDRFFAERPEGSVSTLKIQRTQQEDSAVYLCASSFATGFDGNQPQHFGDGTRLSIL.

The gene calls are TRBV29-1 and TRBJ2-3; no firm D call. The CDR3 consists of 13 residues. Looked up from germline, CDR1 is SQVTM and CDR2 is ANQGSEA. V lost 1 base and J 4 bases, leaving 9 bases between the germline ends. Here the CDR3 DNA reads TGCAGCGTTGAAGCTCCCGCGGCAGATACGCAGTATTTT. This translates into CSVEAPAADTQYF.

The chain recombines TRBV25-1 with TRBJ2-6; 7 bases are shared with TRBD1. The ends lost 8 bases at V and 0 bases at J; junction bases unmatched: 4. CDR1 is MGHDK and CDR2 is SYGVNS in the germline V gene. The CDR3 is 15 amino acids. The CDR3 bases are TGTGCCAGCGGCAGGGGGAGCTCTGGGGCCAACGTCCTGACTTTC. Encoded protein: CASGRGSSGANVLTF.